These 27 T cell receptor beta chains were sequenced from one sample in a study of blood T cell dynamics during melanoma immunotherapy. The time point here: week 3, after first cycle of checkpoint inhibitor. Assay used: immunoSEQ multiplex PCR; TCRdb lists only in-frame clones, some missing. The sample consists of about 5,400 clones, roughly 80% of them appearing once. The material was blood, obtained from a patient treated with checkpoint blockade. The origin of the receptors is a human donor with melanoma. Some clones in this sample may be carry-over from other donors' samples.

The chain links TRBV7-1 to TRBJ1-5; the D is unclear. TRBV7-1 carries the ORF label, with uncertain function. This CDR3 contains 15 residues. V was clipped by 4 bases and J by 5 bases, with 15 bases between them. The CDR3, as DNA: TGTGCCAGCAGCTTATATTCTTCTACGGATCAGCCCCAGCATTTT. It is translated as CASSLYSSTDQPQHF.

The chain has TRBV6-5 and TRBJ1-1, with TRBD1 identical over 8 bases. V was clipped by 6 bases and J by 5 bases; unmatched bases: 2. This CDR3 region has 12 residues. CDR1 is MNHEY and CDR2 is SVGAGI in the germline V gene. This CDR3 is CASRRTGTEAFF. CDR3 sequence (DNA): TGTGCCAGCAGAAGGACAGGGACTGAAGCTTTCTTT.

The chain links TRBV10-1 to TRBJ2-5; tentative D call: TRBD1 (6 bases). CDR1 and CDR2 from the germline V gene are WNHNN and SYGVQD (reference sequence). The CDR3 has 13 residues. The V and J ends lost 5 bases and 5 bases respectively, with 12 bases between them. The CDR3 sequence: CASSRGQSETQYF. The CDR3 DNA sequence: TGCGCCAGCAGTCGGGGACAAAGCGAGACCCAGTACTTC.

As DNA, the CDR3 is TGTGCCAGCAGCTCAAACTCAGATACGCAGTATTTT. Translation: CASSSNSDTQYF. The chain joins TRBV11-1 to TRBJ2-3; D is ambiguous. CDR1 SGHAT and CDR2 FQDESV come from the germline V gene (reference sequence). The CDR3 has 12 amino acids. Trimming stripped 4 bases from V and 4 bases from J, with 6 bases between.

The gene calls are TRBV11-3 and TRBJ2-5; 11 bases map to TRBD2. Trimming cost V 8 bases and J 5 bases; bases outside gene matches: 7. Germline CDR1 SGHNT, CDR2 YENEEA. There are 14 residues in the CDR3. CDR3 coding DNA: TGTGCCAGCGGGTTAGCGGGAGGGCGGGAGACCCAGTACTTC. Amino acid sequence: CASGLAGGRETQYF.

The chain recombines TRBV28 with TRBJ1-5, with D perhaps TRBD1 (6 bases). The germline V and J ends were trimmed by 6 bases and 5 bases, with 11 bases remaining between them. Germline CDR1 and CDR2: MDHEN and SYDVKM. The CDR3 contains 13 residues. In DNA form, the CDR3 reads TGTGCCAGCAGCTTGGCAGGGGATCAGCCCCAGCATTTT. This translates into CASSLAGDQPQHF.

This clone was counted a single time. The genes are TRBV29-1 and TRBJ1-4; no clear D. Germline values: CDR1 SQVTM, CDR2 ANQGSEA. V lost 2 bases and J 5 bases, leaving 3 bases between the germline ends. The CDR3 is made up of 11 amino acids. The CDR3 here is CSVETNEKLFF. The CDR3 DNA reads as TGCAGCGTTGAAACCAATGAAAAACTGTTTTTT.

V gene TRBV7-2 combines with J gene TRBJ2-7; D is ambiguous. Looked up from germline, CDR1 is SGHTA and CDR2 is FQGNSA. The length of the CDR3 is 17 residues. Trimming removed 7 bases at V and 2 bases at J, with 24 bases between. CDR3 in amino acids: CASTSYTSVTVTYEQYF. The DNA of the CDR3 is TGTGCCAGCACATCGTACACCTCAGTGACGGTGACCTACGAGCAGTACTTC.

V gene TRBV19 combines with J gene TRBJ2-3; TRBD2 aligns across 15 bases. This CDR3 contains 17 residues. CDR1 is LNHDA, CDR2 SQIVND, per germline (reference sequence). Trimming cost V 4 bases and J 5 bases; bases outside gene matches: 7. The CDR3 loop reads CASSTRTSGGARDTQYF. CDR3 DNA sequence: TGTGCCAGTAGTACTCGGACTAGCGGGGGGGCAAGAGATACGCAGTATTTT.

The rearrangement links TRBV15 to TRBJ2-7; 9 bases fit TRBD1. The J segment lost 2 bases and the V segment lost 4 bases, leaving 3 bases of the junction unmatched. This CDR3 is built from 14 residues. In germline, CDR1 is LNHNV, CDR2 YYDKDF (reference sequence). The CDR3 sequence is CATSTRQGAYEQYF. DNA for the CDR3: TGTGCCACCAGCACAAGACAGGGGGCCTACGAGCAGTACTTC.

The CDR3: CASRGGIISNTEAFF. CDR3 DNA sequence: TGTGCCAGCAGGGGTGGGATCATTTCGAACACTGAAGCTTTCTTT. The gene calls are TRBV27 and TRBJ1-1, with D unresolved. The V end was cut by 6 bases, the J end by 1 base, with 15 bases between. This CDR3 contains 15 residues. Germline V gene lookup returns CDR1 MNHEY and CDR2 SMNVEV (reference sequence).

The chain has TRBV10-2 and TRBJ1-5; no clear D gene. Germline lookup yields CDR1 WSHSY and CDR2 SAAADI. V shed 2 bases and J shed 7 bases, with 12 bases lying between them. The CDR3 has 14 residues. This CDR3 reads CASSEPPGGQPQHF. In nucleotides, the CDR3 is TGCGCCAGCAGTGAGCCCCCGGGAGGACAGCCCCAGCATTTT.

By sample share, this clone is large. The chain is built from TRBV11-2 and TRBJ1-2; 9 bases map to TRBD1. CDR1 is SGHAT and CDR2 is FQNNGV in the germline V gene. The V gene end was trimmed by 5 bases and the J gene end by 2 bases; junction bases not matched to a gene: 9. The CDR3 contains 16 residues. CDR3 bases: TGTGCCAGCAGCGCACGGACAGGGGAAGAGAACTATGGCTACACCTTC. It is translated as CASSARTGEENYGYTF.

V and J are TRBV6-5 and TRBJ1-4, with unresolved D. Germline V CDR1 and CDR2: MNHEY, SVGAGI. This CDR3 is 13 amino acids long. V dropped 10 bases and J dropped 0 bases, with 9 bases sitting between them. CDR3 loop: CATGTATNEKLFF. The CDR3 bases are TGTGCCACCGGAACTGCAACTAATGAAAAACTGTTTTTT.

The count of this clone is one. As DNA, the CDR3 is TGTGCCAGCAGCGTGGGGGGAGGGGACACTGAAGCTTTCTTT. It specifies CASSVGGGDTEAFF. The chain joins TRBV9 to TRBJ1-1, with a tentative D call TRBD1 (5 bases). The germline gives CDR1 SGDLS, CDR2 YYNGEE. This CDR3 has 14 residues. Trimming removed 2 bases from V and 3 bases from J, with 11 bases in between.

The gene calls are TRBV6-5 and TRBJ2-7, with D unclear. The CDR3 length is 15 residues. Germline CDR1 MNHEY, CDR2 SVGAGI. V was clipped by 0 bases and J by 2 bases, with 11 bases between them. The CDR3 DNA reads as TGTGCCAGCAGTTACTCGCAGGCCTTCCCCTACGAGCAGTACTTC. It yields the protein CASSYSQAFPYEQYF.

The CDR3 loop is CASSSGRVQETQYF. CDR3 DNA sequence: TGTGCCAGCAGCTCTGGACGAGTGCAAGAGACCCAGTACTTC. The chain joins TRBV5-6 to TRBJ2-5; unclear D gene. Trimming pared 3 bases from V and 2 bases from J, leaving 11 bases between. The germline CDR1 and CDR2 sequences are SGHDT and YYEEEE. The CDR3 is 14 residues long.

This sequence joins TRBV19 and TRBJ1-1; TRBD1 agrees at 8 bases. Germline CDR1 reads LNHDA; CDR2 reads SQIVND (reference sequence). There are 14 residues in the CDR3. The ends lost 7 bases at V and 4 bases at J; junction bases unmatched: 8. CDR3 residues: CASKDRGRGTEAFF. CDR3 DNA: TGTGCCAGTAAAGACAGGGGCAGGGGCACTGAAGCTTTCTTT.

The chain recombines TRBV6-5 with TRBJ1-5; a weak D match, TRBD1 (5 bases). Germline V CDR1 and CDR2: MNHEY, SVGAGI. V was pared by 6 bases and J by 2 bases, with 11 bases between. This CDR3 region has 14 residues. CDR3 nucleotide sequence: TGTGCCAGCAGAGGGGCCGGGGGCAATCAGCCCCAGCATTTT. This encodes CASRGAGGNQPQHF.

The chain combines TRBV7-9 with TRBJ2-5, with D maybe TRBD2 (6 bases). The CDR3 runs to 15 residues. V gave up 5 bases and J gave up 1 base, with 14 bases separating them. Germline V gene data show CDR1 as SEHNR and CDR2 as FQNEAQ (reference sequence). Here the CDR3 reads CASSPQAGSQETQYF. The CDR3 nucleotides are TGTGCCAGCAGCCCACAGGCGGGGTCCCAAGAGACCCAGTACTTC.

The rearrangement joins TRBV4-2 to TRBJ2-3; TRBD2 agrees at 8 bases. Germline-derived CDR1 and CDR2 are LGHNA and YNFKEQ. Trimming took 4 bases from V and 0 from J; bases not matched to a gene: 15. The CDR3 is made up of 19 amino acids. In DNA, the CDR3 is TGTGCCAGCAGCCCACATTCTGCGGGGGGTCACCTTAGCACAGATACGCAGTATTTT. The encoded protein is CASSPHSAGGHLSTDTQYF.

This clone has just a few counts. The chain carries TRBV7-3 and TRBJ1-6; 9 positions match TRBD1. The germline CDR1 and CDR2 sequences are SGHTA and FQGTGA. The CDR3 contains 15 residues. With V trimmed by 4 bases and J by 7 bases, 5 bases remained unmatched. The DNA of the CDR3 is TGTGCCAGCAGCTGGGACAGGGCTTTGAATTCACCCCTCCACTTT. This translates into CASSWDRALNSPLHF.

The chain uses TRBV11-3 and TRBJ2-7, with TRBD2 as a possible D gene (5 bases). With 5 bases removed from V and 5 bases from J, the gap between germline ends came to 16 bases. This CDR3 is 14 amino acids long. The germline V gene encodes CDR1 SGHNT and CDR2 YENEEA. The CDR3 DNA sequence: TGTGCCAGCAGCCCTTCCCGGGGATCCAACGAGCAGTACTTC. Residues: CASSPSRGSNEQYF.

The chain couples TRBV7-6 to TRBJ2-3; TRBD2 aligns across 8 bases. This CDR3 contains 14 residues. CDR1 and CDR2 (germline): SGHVS, FNYEAQ. After removal of 6 bases from V and 3 bases from J, the junction contained 5 bases not matched to a gene. As DNA, the CDR3 is TGTGCCAGCAGTAGGGGCGGGGGGACAGATACGCAGTATTTT. Translating gives CASSRGGGTDTQYF.

The rearrangement uses TRBV4-3 and TRBJ1-6, with D uncertain. The V gene's germline CDR1 is LGHNA and CDR2 YSLEER. V lost 4 bases and J 8 bases, leaving 12 bases between the germline ends. CDR3 length: 14 residues. For the CDR3, the DNA is TGCGCCAGCAGCCGAGACCCCGAGGATTCACCCCTCCACTTT. It encodes CASSRDPEDSPLHF.

This chain uses TRBV29-1 with TRBJ1-4; possible D gene TRBD1, 5 bases. Between the trimmed V and J ends, which lost 6 bases and 8 bases, there was a span of 19 bases. CDR1 SQVTM and CDR2 ANQGSEA come from the germline V gene. The CDR3 spans 14 residues. CDR3 sequence: CSVGGNRGGEKLFF. The CDR3 region has the DNA TGCAGCGTCGGGGGGAACAGAGGAGGGGAAAAACTGTTTTTT. Complete variable domain (other parts from reference TRBV29-1 and TRBJ1-4): SAVISQKPSRDICQRGTSLTIQCQVDSQVTMMFWYRQQPGQSLTLIATANQGSEATYESGFVIDKFPISRPNLTFSTLTVSNMSPEDSSIYLCSVGGNRGGEKLFFGSGTQLSVL.

The rearrangement uses TRBV7-3 and TRBJ2-1, with 9 bases lining up with TRBD2. The CDR3 runs 16 residues. Germline-derived CDR1 and CDR2 are SGHTA and FQGTGA. The V gene end was trimmed by 4 bases and the J gene end by 0 bases; junction bases not matched to a gene: 4. CDR3 residues: CASSWVSGSSYNEQFF. In DNA, the CDR3 is TGTGCCAGCAGCTGGGTTAGCGGGAGCTCCTACAATGAGCAGTTCTTC.